This is a list of T cell receptor beta chains from one sample in a study of T cells after yellow fever vaccination. TCRdb independently ran MiXCR on the 5' RACE reads; one entry per CDR3 protein. The profile shows tens of thousands of distinct CDR3 sequences, around 7% of them singletons. Here the sequenced sample was CD8+ T cells sorted from PBMCs, taken on the day of the first yellow fever vaccination. The receptor set was obtained from a young man who received the YFV17D yellow fever vaccine. CDR3s include the opening cysteine and the closing phenylalanine or tryptophan. A D gene is named only where the DNA matches it firmly. Expanded clones get a size class; other rows say once, few or many, or leave the size out.

j_gene	d_gene	abundance	v_gene	CDR3nt	CDR3aa
TRBJ2-5	-	few	TRBV12-3/TRBV12-4	TGTGCCAGCAGTGGGGGACCAAAAGGGGAGACCCAGTACTTC	CASSGGPKGETQYF
TRBJ1-1	TRBD1	many	TRBV7-9	TGTGCCAGCGCCATCGTAGTAGGGGGCGGAGGTAGTATGGATGCTTTCTTT	CASAIVVGGGGSMDAFF
TRBJ2-2	-	many	TRBV29-1	TGCAGCGTTTGGGGGGAGAACACCGGGGAGCTGTTTTTT	CSVWGENTGELFF
TRBJ2-3	-	few	TRBV29-1	TGCAGCGTTGAATCAAACAGCCCAGATACGCAGTATTTT	CSVESNSPDTQYF
TRBJ1-3	-	few	TRBV7-2	TGTGCCAGCAGCCAACCGGCGGGTTCTGGAAACACCATATATTTT	CASSQPAGSGNTIYF
TRBJ2-2	-	few	TRBV7-9	TGTGCCAGCAGCTCCCAGGAGAACACCGGGGAGCTGTTTTTT	CASSSQENTGELFF
TRBJ2-1	-	-	TRBV2	TGTACCCTCAGTTTTGGCCTAAATCTACACACTCCCAATGAGCAGTTCTTC	CTLSFGLNLHTPNEQFF
TRBJ2-2	-	many	TRBV5-1	TGCGCCAGCAGCTTTTGGGAGGATAGAGGGGACACCGGGGAGCTGTTTTTT	CASSFWEDRGDTGELFF
TRBJ2-5	TRBD1	medium-sized	TRBV6-6	TGTGCCAGCAGTGCAGGGGGCGGGTCCCAGTACTTC	CASSAGGGSQYF
TRBJ2-1	-	few	TRBV20-1	TGCAGTGCTAGGAGGAGGGGAGCTTACAATGAGCAGTTCTTC	CSARRRGAYNEQFF
TRBJ2-5	-	many	TRBV11-2	TGTGCCAGCAGCTTCGCGGGGAGCGGCCAAGAGACCCAGTACTTC	CASSFAGSGQETQYF
TRBJ1-1	-	few	TRBV6-5	TGTGCCAGCAGTTACGTCGGGGCGCGAACTGAAGCTTTCTTT	CASSYVGARTEAFF
TRBJ2-5	TRBD1	many	TRBV12-3/TRBV12-4	TGTGCCAGCAGCCCGACCCTTTGGACAGGGTGGCGGGAGACCCAGTACTTC	CASSPTLWTGWRETQYF
TRBJ2-5	TRBD1	-	TRBV7-7	TGTGCTAGCAGCTCGGGACAGTCCTACCAAGAGACCCAGTACTTC	CASSSGQSYQETQYF
TRBJ2-5	-	-	TRBV5-1	TGCGCCAGCAGCTTAGAATTGGGCCGGGGAGAGACCCAGTACTTC	CASSLELGRGETQYF
TRBJ2-3	TRBD2	few	TRBV27	TGTGCCAGCAGTCTATTAAAAGCGGGGGGCACAGATACGCAGTATTTT	CASSLLKAGGTDTQYF
TRBJ2-5	-	-	TRBV7-9	TGTGCCAGCAGCTTAGTGGCAGGGCTAAAGACCCAGTACTTC	CASSLVAGLKTQYF
TRBJ2-1	-	few	TRBV5-1	TGCGCCAGCAGCTTGGCTTACAGGGAGTCGAATGAGCAGTTCTTC	CASSLAYRESNEQFF
TRBJ2-1	-	-	TRBV11-2	TGTGCCAGCCGGACTCCTGAGGGTGAGCAGTTCTTC	CASRTPEGEQFF
TRBJ2-7	-	many	TRBV3-1	TGTGCCAGCAGCCAAGAGAATGCAGGGGCTTACGAGCAGTACTTC	CASSQENAGAYEQYF
TRBJ2-5	-	many	TRBV4-3	TGCGCCAGCAGCCAAGCCGCTCTGGGAGAGACCCAGTACTTC	CASSQAALGETQYF
TRBJ1-2	TRBD1	many	TRBV9	TGTGCCAGCAGTAACCTCCCTCTTAGACAGGGGGCCGATGGCTACACCTTC	CASSNLPLRQGADGYTF